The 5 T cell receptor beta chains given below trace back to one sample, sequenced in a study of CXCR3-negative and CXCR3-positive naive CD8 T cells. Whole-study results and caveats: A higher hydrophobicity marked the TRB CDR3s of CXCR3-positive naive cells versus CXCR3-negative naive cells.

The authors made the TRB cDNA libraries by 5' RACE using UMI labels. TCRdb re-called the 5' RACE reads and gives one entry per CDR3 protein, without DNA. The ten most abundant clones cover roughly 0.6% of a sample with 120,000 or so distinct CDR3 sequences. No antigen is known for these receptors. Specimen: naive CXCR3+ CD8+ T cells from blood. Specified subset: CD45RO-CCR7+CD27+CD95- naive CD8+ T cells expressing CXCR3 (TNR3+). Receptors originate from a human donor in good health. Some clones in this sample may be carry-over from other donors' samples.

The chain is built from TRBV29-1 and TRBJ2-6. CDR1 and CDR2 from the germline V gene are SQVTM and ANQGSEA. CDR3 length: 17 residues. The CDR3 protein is CSVEEGLVGSGANVLTF. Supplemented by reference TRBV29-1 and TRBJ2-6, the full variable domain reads SAVISQKPSRDICQRGTSLTIQCQVDSQVTMMFWYRQQPGQSLTLIATANQGSEATYESGFVIDKFPISRPNLTFSTLTVSNMSPEDSSIYLCSVEEGLVGSGANVLTFGAGSRLTVL.

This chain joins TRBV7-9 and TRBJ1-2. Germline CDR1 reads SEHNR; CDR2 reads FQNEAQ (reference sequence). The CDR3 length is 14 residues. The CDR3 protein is CASTPSAGNYGYTF. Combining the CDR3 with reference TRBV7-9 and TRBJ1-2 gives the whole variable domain DTGVSQNPRHKITKRGQNVTFRCDPISEHNRLYWYRQTLGQGPEFLTYFQNEAQLEKSRLLSDRFSAERPKGSFSTLEIQRTEQGDSAMYLCASTPSAGNYGYTFGSGTRLTVV.

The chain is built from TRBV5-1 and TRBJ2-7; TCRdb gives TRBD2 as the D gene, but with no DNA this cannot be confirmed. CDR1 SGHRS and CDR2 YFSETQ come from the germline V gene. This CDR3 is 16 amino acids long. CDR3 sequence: CASSLAASGGPYEQYF.

The CDR3 protein is CASSPGSSTGSYEQYF. The chain uses TRBV7-6 and TRBJ2-7; TCRdb's D call, TRBD1, is unchecked because there is no DNA. Germline CDR1 reads SGHVS; CDR2 reads FNYEAQ. The CDR3 extends over 16 amino acids.

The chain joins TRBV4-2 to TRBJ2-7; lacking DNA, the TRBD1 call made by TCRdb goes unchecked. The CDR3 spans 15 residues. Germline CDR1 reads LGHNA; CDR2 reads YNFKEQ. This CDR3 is CAGSRGQGETYEQYF.